Listed below are T cell receptor beta chains from one sample, sequenced in a study of CD8+CD57+ T cells in acquired aplastic anemia. Via MiXCR, TCRdb re-called the reads, giving one row per CDR3 protein. The repertoire holds fewer than 250,000 distinct CDR3 sequences, with around 45% as singletons. Sequencing used sorted CD4+, CD8+, or CD8+CD57+ T cells (not recorded which) from PBMCs. The source is a human donor with aplastic anemia. Each CDR3 is given with its conserved first and last residue. Each record gives: D gene, J gene, clone size, V gene, CDR3 protein, CDR3 DNA. A D gene is named only where the DNA matches it firmly. Size is stated for part of the rows, as once, few or many counts, or as a class when the clone is expanded.

.,TRBJ2-7,once,TRBV2,CASSVQELEQYF,TGTGCCAGCAGTGTACAGGAATTAGAGCAGTACTTC
.,TRBJ2-1,many,TRBV5-6,CASSVGAGQLNNEQFF,TGTGCCAGCAGCGTAGGAGCGGGACAGCTAAACAATGAGCAGTTCTTC
TRBD2,TRBJ2-3,few,TRBV9,CASSVAGTSSTGTQYF,TGTGCCAGCAGCGTAGCAGGGACTAGCAGCACAGGTACGCAGTATTTT
TRBD1,TRBJ2-2,.,TRBV24-1,CATSDNRQGQWELFF,TGTGCCACCAGTGATAACCGACAGGGGCAATGGGAGCTGTTTTTT
.,TRBJ2-5,few,TRBV28,CASSFPPETQYF,TGTGCCAGCAGTTTCCCCCCAGAGACCCAGTACTTC
.,TRBJ2-3,many,TRBV7-9,CASSLDPSTDTQYF,TGTGCCAGCAGCTTAGACCCAAGCACAGATACGCAGTATTTT
TRBD1,TRBJ1-1,.,TRBV12-3/TRBV12-4,CASRRTGNTEALF,TGTGCCAGCAGACGGACAGGTAACACTGAAGCTCTCTTT
.,TRBJ1-5,.,TRBV27,CASSLFSSNQPQHF,TGTGCCAGCAGTTTATTTAGTAGCAATCAGCCCCAGCATTTT
TRBD1,TRBJ2-7,.,TRBV24-1,CATNRGPYEQYF,TGTGCCACCAACAGGGGCCCCTACGAGCAGTACTTC
TRBD1,TRBJ2-2,.,TRBV7-2,CASSLIVQGGAGELFF,TGTGCCAGCAGCTTGATAGTACAGGGGGGCGCCGGGGAGCTGTTTTTT